This paragraph reports one T cell receptor (beta chain). A J-beta primer mix and a sample-barcoded 5' primer were used in a second PCR of roughly 6 to 11 cycles. TCRdb re-called the 5' RACE reads with MiXCR, one entry per CDR3 protein. The table includes 600,000 to 1,000,000 distinct CDR3 sequences, 20% to 30% detected once. The CDR3 extends over 11 amino acids. Germline V gene data show CDR1 as DFQATT and CDR2 as SNEGSKA (reference sequence). These data originate in a study of blood T cells in healthy people across ages. This sample was also put to use in a study of T cells of mothers and their children. That publication notes: Thymic selection molds TCR recombination output in much the same way for related pairs as for unrelated pairs.

The chain combines TRBV20-1 with TRBJ2-5; D gene uncertain. The J call may not be correct, given that the DNA end is closer to TRBJ2-7. The sample consisted of blood. This clonotype was obtained from a boy aged 5-17 years in good health. CDR3 sequence (DNA): TGCAGTGCTGCTAACCCCTACGAGCAGTACTTC. This codes for CSAANPYEQYF.